This TCR beta chain was found in a study of blood T cells in healthy people across ages. Findings and caveats of the study: Shifts in expanded clonotypes may have been confounded by donor CMV status, which was unknown.

For this clonotype: Its antigen is unidentified.

Each individual donor underwent a draw of approximately 9.6 milliliters of peripheral blood. A second PCR, run for roughly 7 to 12 cycles, used a sample-barcoded 5' primer plus a J-beta primer mix. Each cDNA molecule received a tag from a template-switch adaptor that had 12 random nucleotides. In TCRdb, the 5' RACE reads were re-called with MiXCR into one record per CDR3 protein. Of 850,000 to 1,300,000 distinct CDR3 sequences listed, more than 35% were seen once; the top ten hold approximately 17%. Sequencing input: blood. The source is an older woman in good health.

The CDR3 sequence is CASSLAVGRAYEQYF. Here the CDR3 DNA reads TGTGCCAGCAGCTTAGCAGTGGGCAGGGCCTACGAGCAGTACTTC. The chain combines TRBV7-6 with TRBJ2-7, with a weak D call TRBD1 (5 bases). Trimming stripped 0 bases from V and 2 bases from J, with 11 bases between. The CDR3 runs to 15 residues. Germline lookup yields CDR1 SGHVS and CDR2 FNYEAQ.